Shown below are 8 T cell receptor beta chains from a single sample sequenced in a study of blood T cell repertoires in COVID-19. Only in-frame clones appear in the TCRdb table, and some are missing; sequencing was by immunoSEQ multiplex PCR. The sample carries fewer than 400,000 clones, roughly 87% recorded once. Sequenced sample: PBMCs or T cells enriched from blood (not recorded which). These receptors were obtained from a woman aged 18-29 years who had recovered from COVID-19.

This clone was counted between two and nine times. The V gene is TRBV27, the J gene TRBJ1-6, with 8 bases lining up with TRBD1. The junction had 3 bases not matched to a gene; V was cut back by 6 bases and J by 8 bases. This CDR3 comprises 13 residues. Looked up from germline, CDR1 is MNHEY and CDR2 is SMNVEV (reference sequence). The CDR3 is CASRGQGYSPLHF. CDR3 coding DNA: TGTGCCAGCAGAGGACAGGGCTATTCACCCCTCCACTTT.

The CDR3 loop is CAILGQGARGYTF. For the CDR3, the DNA is TGTGCCATCTTGGGACAGGGGGCGCGGGGCTACACCTTC. This rearrangement joins TRBV10-3 to TRBJ1-2, with TRBD1 identical over 12 bases. Per germline, CDR1 ENHRY and CDR2 SYGVKD. Trimming removed 8 bases from V and 8 bases from J; junction bases left unmatched: 6. This CDR3 has 13 amino acids.

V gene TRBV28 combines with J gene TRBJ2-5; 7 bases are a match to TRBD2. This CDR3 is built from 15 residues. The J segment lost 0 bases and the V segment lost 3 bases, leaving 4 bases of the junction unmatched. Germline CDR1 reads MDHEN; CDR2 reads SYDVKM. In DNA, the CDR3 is TGTGCCAGCAGTTTCAGAGGGAGGGACCAAGAGACCCAGTACTTC. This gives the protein CASSFRGRDQETQYF.

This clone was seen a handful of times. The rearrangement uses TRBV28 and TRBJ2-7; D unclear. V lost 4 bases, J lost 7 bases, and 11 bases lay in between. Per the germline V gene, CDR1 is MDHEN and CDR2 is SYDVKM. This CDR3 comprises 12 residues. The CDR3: CASSSIPGEQYF. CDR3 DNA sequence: TGTGCCAGCAGTTCTATTCCCGGGGAGCAGTACTTC.

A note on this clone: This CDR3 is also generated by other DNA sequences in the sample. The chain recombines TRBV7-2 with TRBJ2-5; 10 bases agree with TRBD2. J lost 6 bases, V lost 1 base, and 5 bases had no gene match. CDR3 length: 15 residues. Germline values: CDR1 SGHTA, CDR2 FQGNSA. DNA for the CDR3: TGTGCCAGCAGCTTAGGGCTAGCGGGAGTAAAGACCCAGTACTTC. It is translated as CASSLGLAGVKTQYF.

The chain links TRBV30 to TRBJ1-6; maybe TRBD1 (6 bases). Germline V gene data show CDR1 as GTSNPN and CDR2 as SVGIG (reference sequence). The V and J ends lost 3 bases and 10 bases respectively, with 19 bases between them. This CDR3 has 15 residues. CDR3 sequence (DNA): TGTGCCTGGAGGCGTTACGGGGGGGGCATCTCACCCCTCCACTTT. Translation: CAWRRYGGGISPLHF.

The CDR3 DNA follows: TGTGCCAGCAGTGACACAGGGGGTGACACCGGGGAGCTGTTTTTT. Residues: CASSDTGGDTGELFF. The genes are TRBV6-4 and TRBJ2-2; 8 bases map to TRBD1. Germline loops: CDR1 MRHNA, CDR2 SNTAGT. The V gene end was trimmed by 2 bases and the J gene end by 3 bases; junction bases not matched to a gene: 2. CDR3 length: 15 amino acids.

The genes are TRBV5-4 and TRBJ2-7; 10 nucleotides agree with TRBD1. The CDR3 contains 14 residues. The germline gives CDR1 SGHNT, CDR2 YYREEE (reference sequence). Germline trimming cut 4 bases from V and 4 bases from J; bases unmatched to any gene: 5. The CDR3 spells CASSNRDRGYEQYF. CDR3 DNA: TGTGCCAGCAGCAACCGGGACAGGGGTTACGAGCAGTACTTC.